Sequencing of this T cell receptor beta chain was carried out in a study of T cell repertoires in cytomegalovirus infection. TCRdb reanalysed the reads using MiXCR and keeps one entry per CDR3 protein. Here the sample spans approximately 390,000 distinct CDR3 sequences, about 35% being singletons. From germline, CDR1 is DFQATT and CDR2 SNEGSKA (reference sequence). This CDR3 comprises 12 residues. V shed 3 bases and J shed 4 bases, with 9 bases lying between them. About this clonotype: Its antigen is unknown.

The chain has TRBV20-1 and TRBJ1-2; D is uncertain. Source: cultured PBMCs, taken from culture after CMV antigen stimulation. The TCR originated in a human donor in good health (CMV status not recorded). Some clones in this sample may be carry-over from other donors' samples. The CDR3 DNA sequence: TGCAGTGCTAGGTCCGATACCTATGGCTACACCTTC. As protein: CSARSDTYGYTF.